Listed here are 26 T cell receptor beta chains from one sample, sequenced in a study of T cells in Graves' hyperthyroidism and ophthalmopathy. Template material for amplifying TCR beta CDR3 regions consisted of RNA transcripts. In the first-round RT-PCR of the TCR CDR3, the HTBI primer set was used. TCRdb re-analysed the multiplex PCR reads in MiXCR, keeping a single row per CDR3 protein. Of some 510,000 distinct CDR3 sequences in the sample, just over 45% are singletons; the top ten hold about 7.9%. The sample was peripheral blood or thyroid tissue (not recorded which). The receptors originated from a woman aged 18-29 years with Graves' hyperthyroidism.

This clonotype was picked up a small number of times. The chain has TRBV9 and TRBJ2-7, with D tentatively TRBD1 (6 bases). The V and J ends lost 1 base and 5 bases respectively, with 16 bases between them. Germline-derived CDR1 and CDR2 are SGDLS and YYNGEE. This CDR3 spans 15 amino acids. The CDR3 DNA is TGTGCCAGCAGCGTAAGGGGGACGGACCTGGACGAGCAGTACTTC. This encodes CASSVRGTDLDEQYF.

This clonotype was seen once. The genes are TRBV11-1 and TRBJ1-4; D perhaps matches TRBD1 (5 bases). The length of the CDR3 is 12 residues. Germline V gives CDR1 SGHAT, CDR2 FQDESV (reference sequence). The CDR3 is CASAGVGEKLFF. DNA for the CDR3: TGTGCGAGCGCGGGGGTGGGAGAAAAACTGTTTTTT.

The table lists this clonotype with a few counts. The genes are TRBV2 and TRBJ2-5; D might be TRBD1 (6 bases). Germline V lookup: CDR1 SNHLY, CDR2 FYNNEI. The CDR3 runs 14 residues. V was shortened by 6 bases and J by 3 bases, with 14 bases between the two germline ends. The CDR3 bases are TGTGCCAGCAGCCGGGACACAATAAAAGAGACCCAGTACTTC. It codes for CASSRDTIKETQYF.

The sample holds many counts of this clonotype. The J gene is TRBJ2-5, the V gene TRBV6-5, with 9 bases that match TRBD2. Germline V gene sequence: CDR1 MNHEY, CDR2 SVGAGI. The CDR3 length is 13 residues. V was clipped by 5 bases and J by 7 bases; unmatched bases: 5. The DNA for the CDR3 is TGTGCCAGCAGTGCCCCGGGACTAGCGACCCAGTACTTC. This translates into CASSAPGLATQYF.

This clonotype was observed a handful of times. The chain couples TRBV20-1 to TRBJ1-1, with D tentatively TRBD1 (5 bases). The germline V and J ends were trimmed by 4 bases and 1 base, with 16 bases remaining between them. The CDR3 runs to 15 residues. Germline V gives CDR1 DFQATT, CDR2 SNEGSKA (reference sequence). The CDR3 here is CSATHWGSKNTEAFF. In DNA, the CDR3 is TGCAGTGCTACCCATTGGGGCAGTAAGAACACTGAAGCTTTCTTT.

With respect to this clonotype: The junction departs from the called germline gene at one end, perhaps through a read error. The rearrangement uses TRBV25-1 and TRBJ2-5, with a possible D match to TRBD1 (6 bases). The CDR3 runs 14 residues. From germline, CDR1 is MGHDK and CDR2 SYGVNS. CDR3 loop: CASSRQESQETQYF. The CDR3, as DNA: TGCGCCAGCAGCCGACAGGAGAGCCAAGAGACCCAGTACTTC.

The chain carries TRBV20-1 and TRBJ1-5; D is unclear. Trimming pared 3 bases from V and 0 bases from J, leaving 18 bases between. CDR3 length equals 17 residues. The germline CDR1 and CDR2 sequences are DFQATT and SNEGSKA (reference sequence). CDR3 bases: TGCAGTGCTAGCCCTCCCGGACCGACATATAGCAATCAGCCCCAGCATTTT. It encodes CSASPPGPTYSNQPQHF.

This chain uses TRBV24-1 with TRBJ2-5; a weak D match, TRBD1 (6 bases). The CDR3 has 16 amino acids. CDR1 and CDR2 from the germline V gene are KGHDR and SFDVKD. V gave up 7 bases and J gave up 1 base, with 18 bases separating them. The DNA of the CDR3 is TGTGCCACCAGCTCACCTACCAGGGGTTCCCAAGAGACCCAGTACTTC. Its translation is CATSSPTRGSQETQYF.

This clonotype showed up just a few times. This chain connects TRBV2 to TRBJ2-2, with 8 bases fitting TRBD2. Per germline, CDR1 SNHLY and CDR2 FYNNEI. CDR3 length: 15 amino acids. V dropped 5 bases and J dropped 7; count of bases not matched to a gene: 9. The CDR3 DNA is TGTGCCAGCAGTTACCCCGGGAGGGACCGCGGGGAGCTGTTTTTT. Translation gives CASSYPGRDRGELFF.

Concerning this clonotype: Likely a read error: the CDR3 ends without its conserved phenylalanine or tryptophan. The DNA is omitted, as the CDR3 cannot be located on it reliably, and the CDR3 follows TCRdb's listing. The chain has TRBV10-3 and TRBJ1-3; the D call in the table, TRBD1, was not verified against the DNA. The germline V gene has CDR1 ENHRY and CDR2 SYGVKD. From its first to its last residue, the CDR3 has 11 amino acids. CDR3 region: CAISEGLSGNT.

This clonotype was detected a few times. This chain links TRBV7-3 with TRBJ1-1, with D unclear. Trimming left V 5 bases short and J 1 base short, with 8 bases between. The germline V gene has CDR1 SGHTA and CDR2 FQGTGA. The CDR3 is 13 residues long. Here the CDR3 DNA reads TGTGCCAGCAGCCCCCAGGCGAACACTGAAGCTTTCTTT. It translates to CASSPQANTEAFF.

Regarding this clonotype: A read error may produce the germline difference seen at one junction end. The chain couples TRBV29-1 to TRBJ2-5; D tentatively reads TRBD1 or TRBD2 (5 bases each). The CDR3 consists of 15 residues. Germline CDR1 reads SQVTM; CDR2 reads ANQGSEA. The CDR3 region has the DNA TGCAACGTTGAAGATCTTAGGGACCTCCGGGAGACCCAGTACTTC. Protein: CNVEDLRDLRETQYF.

The chain joins TRBV12-3 or TRBV12-4 to TRBJ1-5, with D uncertain. This CDR3 comprises 15 residues. Between the trimmed V and J ends, which lost 8 bases and 2 bases, there was a span of 16 bases. The CDR3 bases are TGTGCCAGCTCTCTCGGGGTCCAGGGCAATCAGCCCCAGCATTTT. This translates into CASSLGVQGNQPQHF.

This chain uses TRBV2 with TRBJ1-1; tentatively, D is TRBD1 (5 bases). The CDR3 is 16 amino acids. V lost 4 bases to trimming and J lost 0 bases, with 15 bases between them. Germline assignment: CDR1 SNHLY and CDR2 FYNNEI. This chain's CDR3 is CASSVGGSIMNTEAFF. The CDR3 DNA reads as TGTGCCAGCAGTGTCGGGGGGTCGATAATGAACACTGAAGCTTTCTTT.

This clonotype was found many times. The chain has TRBV10-3 and TRBJ2-7; 7 bases map to TRBD2. V dropped 6 bases and J dropped 0; count of bases not matched to a gene: 14. This CDR3 comprises 17 residues. Germline CDR1 is ENHRY and CDR2 is SYGVKD. DNA for the CDR3: TGTGCCATCAGGGACCTCGGCGGGGAGGGCGGCTCCTACGAGCAGTACTTC. Translation: CAIRDLGGEGGSYEQYF.

The CDR3 sequence is CASSRKSGLSTDTQYF. The CDR3 nucleotides are TGTGCCAGCAGCCGAAAGAGCGGTCTGAGCACAGATACGCAGTATTTT. The V and J genes are TRBV6-5 and TRBJ2-3; tentative D call: TRBD2 (5 bases). Germline CDR1 MNHEY, CDR2 SVGAGI. The CDR3 contains 16 residues. The V end was cut by 6 bases, the J end by 0 bases, with 16 bases between.

The chain recombines TRBV20-1 with TRBJ1-1; perhaps TRBD1 as D (5 bases). Trimming shortened V by 0 bases and J by 0 bases, and 11 bases separated the two germline ends. CDR3 length equals 15 residues. CDR1 and CDR2 from the germline V gene are DFQATT and SNEGSKA (reference sequence). CDR3 in amino acids: CSARDLGVLNTEAFF. DNA for the CDR3: TGCAGTGCTAGAGATTTGGGGGTCCTGAACACTGAAGCTTTCTTT.

The chain has TRBV6-6 and TRBJ1-4; D is uncertain. Trimming took off 2 bases at V and 0 bases at J, with 7 bases between the two ends. The CDR3 contains 15 residues. Per the germline V gene, CDR1 is MNHNY and CDR2 is SVGAGI (reference sequence). The CDR3 DNA reads TGTGCCAGCAGTTACATGAGGCCAACTAATGAAAAACTGTTTTTT. Translating gives CASSYMRPTNEKLFF.

The chain employs TRBV29-1 and TRBJ1-2, with unresolved D. The germline V and J ends were trimmed by 7 bases and 5 bases, with 14 bases remaining between them. CDR3 length: 12 residues. Germline CDR1 reads SQVTM; CDR2 reads ANQGSEA. In DNA, the CDR3 is TGCAGCGAAACCCCGGGGTCGTATGGCTACACCTTC. Protein sequence: CSETPGSYGYTF.

This sequence joins TRBV7-2 and TRBJ2-5, with 7 bases identical to TRBD2. V dropped 0 bases and J dropped 13; count of bases not matched to a gene: 5. The CDR3 spans 12 residues. CDR1 is SGHTA, CDR2 FQGNSA, per germline. The DNA of the CDR3 is TGTGCCAGCAGCTTAGCGGGACTATCCATGTACTTC. Its translation: CASSLAGLSMYF.

This clonotype was observed at least ten times. V gene TRBV24-1 combines with J gene TRBJ1-1, with D uncertain. Trimming shortened V by 4 bases and J by 0 bases, and 5 bases separated the two germline ends. Germline-derived CDR1 and CDR2 are KGHDR and SFDVKD. This CDR3 spans 13 amino acids. The CDR3: CATSDQLNTEAFF. CDR3 nucleotides: TGTGCCACCAGTGACCAGCTGAACACTGAAGCTTTCTTT.

The genes are TRBV20-1 and TRBJ2-7; tentative D call: TRBD1 (5 bases). Deletions cut 3 bases from V and 2 bases from J, with 14 bases between. The CDR3 spans 14 residues. Germline CDR1 reads DFQATT; CDR2 reads SNEGSKA (reference sequence). DNA of the CDR3: TGCAGTGCTAGGAACAGGCAGCGAGCCTACGAGCAGTACTTC. Its protein is CSARNRQRAYEQYF.

The J gene is TRBJ2-6, the V gene TRBV20-1; 9 bases are shared with TRBD2. Losses at the gene ends were 3 bases for V and 2 bases for J; bases not matched to a gene: 8. The germline V gene encodes CDR1 DFQATT and CDR2 SNEGSKA (reference sequence). CDR3 size: 17 residues. The CDR3 bases are TGCAGTGCTAGGTCTTGGCGGGAGGGCGCTGGGGCCAACGTCCTGACTTTC. Its protein product is CSARSWREGAGANVLTF.

Note on this clonotype: One junction end disagrees with the germline gene, perhaps due to a read error. CDR3 protein: CSVLAYRAKETQNF. CDR3 nucleotide sequence: TGCAGCGTTCTAGCGTACAGGGCTAAAGAGACCCAGAACTTC. The chain links TRBV29-1 to TRBJ2-5; D may match TRBD1 or TRBD2 (6 bases each). The CDR3 has 14 amino acids. The germline gives CDR1 SQVTM, CDR2 ANQGSEA.

There are many counts of this clonotype. The V call is TRBV12-3 or TRBV12-4, the J call TRBJ1-6; weak D call: TRBD1 (6 bases). The CDR3 covers 12 residues. The germline V and J ends were trimmed by 6 bases and 10 bases, with 10 bases remaining between them. The CDR3 coding sequence is TGTGCCAGCAGACAGACAGGCTCACCCCTCCACTTT. It translates to CASRQTGSPLHF.

Concerning this clonotype: A clone one base away is much larger, so this may be a read error. This CDR3 is missing its conserved last phenylalanine or tryptophan, likely due to a read error. This sequence joins TRBV11-1 and TRBJ1-6; 9 bases match TRBD1. The CDR3 sequence is 16 residues long. After removal of 1 base from V and 7 bases from J, the junction contained 5 bases not matched to a gene. The V gene's germline CDR1 is SGHAT and CDR2 FQDESV (reference sequence). The CDR3 region is CASSLGQGETNSPLHL. CDR3 DNA sequence: TGTGCCAGCAGCTTAGGACAGGGGGAGACGAATTCACCCCTCCACCTT.